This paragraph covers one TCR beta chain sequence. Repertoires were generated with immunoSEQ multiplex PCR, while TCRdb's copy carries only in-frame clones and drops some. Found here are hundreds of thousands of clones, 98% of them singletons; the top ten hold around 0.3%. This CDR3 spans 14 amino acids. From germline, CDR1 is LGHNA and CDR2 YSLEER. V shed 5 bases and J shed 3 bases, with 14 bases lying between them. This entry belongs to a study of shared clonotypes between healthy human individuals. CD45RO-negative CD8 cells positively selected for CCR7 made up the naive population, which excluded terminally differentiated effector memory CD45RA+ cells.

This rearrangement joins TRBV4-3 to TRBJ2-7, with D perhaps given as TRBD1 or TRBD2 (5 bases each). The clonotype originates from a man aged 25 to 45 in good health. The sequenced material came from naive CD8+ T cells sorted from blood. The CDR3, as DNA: TGCGCCAGCAGCGTCCGAGAGGGGAACTACGAGCAGTACTTC. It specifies CASSVREGNYEQYF.